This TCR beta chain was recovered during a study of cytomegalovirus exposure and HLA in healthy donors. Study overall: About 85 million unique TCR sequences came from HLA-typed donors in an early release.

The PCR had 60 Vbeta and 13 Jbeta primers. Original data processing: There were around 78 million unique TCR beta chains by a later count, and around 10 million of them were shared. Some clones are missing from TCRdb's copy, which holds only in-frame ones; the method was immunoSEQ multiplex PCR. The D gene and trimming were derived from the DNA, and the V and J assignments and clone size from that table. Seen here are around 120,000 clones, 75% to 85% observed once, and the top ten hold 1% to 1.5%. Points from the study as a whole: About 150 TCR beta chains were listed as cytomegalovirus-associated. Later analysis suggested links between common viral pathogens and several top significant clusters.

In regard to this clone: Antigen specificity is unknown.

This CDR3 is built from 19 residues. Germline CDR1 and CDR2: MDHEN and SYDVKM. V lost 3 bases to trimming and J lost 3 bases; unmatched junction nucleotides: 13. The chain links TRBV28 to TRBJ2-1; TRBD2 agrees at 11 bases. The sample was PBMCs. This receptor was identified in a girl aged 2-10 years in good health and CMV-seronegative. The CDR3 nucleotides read TGTGCCAGCAGTTTTCTTGTTGGTAGCGGGGGGGCGGACTACAATGAGCAGTTCTTC. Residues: CASSFLVGSGGADYNEQFF.